This T cell receptor (beta chain) stems from a study of blood T cell repertoires in COVID-19. This clone was recorded once. Sequencing was performed with immunoSEQ multiplex PCR; in TCRdb, only in-frame clones are kept and a portion is missing. Among approximately 69,000 clones listed, approximately 91% were seen once. The receptor was derived from a man aged 45-60 years with acute or convalescent COVID-19. Sample: peripheral blood.

The CDR3 sequence is CASSYGLDRGTEAFF. DNA for the CDR3: TGTGCCAGCAGTTATGGACTCGACAGGGGGACTGAAGCTTTCTTT. V and J are TRBV27 and TRBJ1-1; 9 bases match TRBD1. CDR1 MNHEY and CDR2 SMNVEV come from the germline V gene (reference sequence). Trimming at V came to 4 bases and at J to 5 bases, leaving 8 bases not matched to a gene. The CDR3 runs 15 residues.